This TCR beta chain derives from a study of identical twins. V was trimmed by 4 bases and J by 0 bases, leaving 9 bases between them. The length of the CDR3 is 14 residues. Each CDR3 protein is one row after TCRdb ran MiXCR on the 5' RACE reads. The profile shows 270,000 or so distinct CDR3 sequences, approximately 8.6% of them singletons. This clonotype was recorded at least ten times. These data were also reused for a study on yellow fever vaccine responses in identical twins.

The material sequenced was CD8+ T cells sorted from blood. This rearrangement joins TRBV12-3 or TRBV12-4 to TRBJ1-1; D remains ambiguous. This receptor was taken from a woman aged 18-29 years in good health. In DNA form, the CDR3 reads TGTGCCAGCAGTTCAACAATCATGAACACTGAAGCTTTCTTT. This encodes CASSSTIMNTEAFF.